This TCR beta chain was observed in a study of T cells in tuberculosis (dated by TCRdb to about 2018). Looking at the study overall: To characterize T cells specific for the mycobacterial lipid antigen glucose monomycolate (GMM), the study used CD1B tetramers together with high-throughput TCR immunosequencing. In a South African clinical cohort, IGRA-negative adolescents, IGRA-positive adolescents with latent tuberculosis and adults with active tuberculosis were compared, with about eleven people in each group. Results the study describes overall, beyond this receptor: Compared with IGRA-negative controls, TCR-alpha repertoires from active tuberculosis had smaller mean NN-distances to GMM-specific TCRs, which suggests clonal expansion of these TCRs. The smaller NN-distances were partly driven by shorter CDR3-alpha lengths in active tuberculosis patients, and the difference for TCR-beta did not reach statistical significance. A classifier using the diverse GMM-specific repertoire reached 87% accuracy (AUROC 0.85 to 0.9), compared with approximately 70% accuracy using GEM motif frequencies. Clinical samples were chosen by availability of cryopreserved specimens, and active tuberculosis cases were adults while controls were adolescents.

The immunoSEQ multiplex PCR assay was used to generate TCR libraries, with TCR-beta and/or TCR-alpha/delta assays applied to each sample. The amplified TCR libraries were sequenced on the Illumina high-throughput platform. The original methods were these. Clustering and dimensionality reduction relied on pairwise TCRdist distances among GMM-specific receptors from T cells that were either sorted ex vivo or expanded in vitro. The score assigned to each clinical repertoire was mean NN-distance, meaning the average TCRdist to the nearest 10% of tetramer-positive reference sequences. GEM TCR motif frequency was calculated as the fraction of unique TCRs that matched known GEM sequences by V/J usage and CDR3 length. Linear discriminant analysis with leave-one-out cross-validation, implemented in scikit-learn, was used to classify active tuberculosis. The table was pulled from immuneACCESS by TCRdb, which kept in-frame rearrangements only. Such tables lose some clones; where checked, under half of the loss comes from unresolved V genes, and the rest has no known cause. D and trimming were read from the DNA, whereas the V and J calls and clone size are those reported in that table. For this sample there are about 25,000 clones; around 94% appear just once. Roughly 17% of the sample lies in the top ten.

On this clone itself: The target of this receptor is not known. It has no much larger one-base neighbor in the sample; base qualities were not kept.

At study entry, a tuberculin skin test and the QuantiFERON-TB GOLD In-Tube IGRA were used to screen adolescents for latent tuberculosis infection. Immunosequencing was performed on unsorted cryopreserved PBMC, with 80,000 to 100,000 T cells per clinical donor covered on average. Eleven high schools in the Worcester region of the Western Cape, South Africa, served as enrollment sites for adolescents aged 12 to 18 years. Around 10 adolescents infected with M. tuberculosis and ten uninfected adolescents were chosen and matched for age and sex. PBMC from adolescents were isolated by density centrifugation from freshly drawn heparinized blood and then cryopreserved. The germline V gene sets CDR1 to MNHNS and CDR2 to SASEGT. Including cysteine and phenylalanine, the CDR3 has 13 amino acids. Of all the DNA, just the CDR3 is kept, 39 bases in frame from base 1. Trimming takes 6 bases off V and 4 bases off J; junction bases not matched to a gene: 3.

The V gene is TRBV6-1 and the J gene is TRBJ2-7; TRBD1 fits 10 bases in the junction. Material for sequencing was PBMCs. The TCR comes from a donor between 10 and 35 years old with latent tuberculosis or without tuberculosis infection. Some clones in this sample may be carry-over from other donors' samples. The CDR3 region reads CASSLDRGYEQYF. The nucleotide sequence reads TGTGCCAGCAGCCTGGACAGGGGGTACGAGCAGTACTTC.